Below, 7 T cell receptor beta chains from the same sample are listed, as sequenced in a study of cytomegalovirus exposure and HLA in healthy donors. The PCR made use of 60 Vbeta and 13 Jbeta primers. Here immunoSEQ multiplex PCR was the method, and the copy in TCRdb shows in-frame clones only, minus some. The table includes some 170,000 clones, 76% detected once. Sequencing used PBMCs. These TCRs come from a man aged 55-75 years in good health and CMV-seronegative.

DNA for the CDR3: TGTGCCAGTAGGAGGGGGGGGCCGGGCACAGATACGCAGTATTTT. As protein: CASRRGGPGTDTQYF. The V and J genes are TRBV19 and TRBJ2-3; D might be TRBD2 (7 bases). Trimming left V 6 bases short and J 1 base short, with 14 bases between. Germline CDR1 and CDR2: LNHDA and SQIVND (reference sequence). The CDR3 runs 15 residues. The full variable domain, with the rest looked up from reference TRBV19 and TRBJ2-3, is DGGITQSPKYLFRKEGQNVTLSCEQNLNHDAMYWYRQDPGQGLRLIYYSQIVNDFQKGDIAEGYSVSREKKESFPLTVTSAQKNPTAFYLCASRRGGPGTDTQYFGPGTRLTVL.

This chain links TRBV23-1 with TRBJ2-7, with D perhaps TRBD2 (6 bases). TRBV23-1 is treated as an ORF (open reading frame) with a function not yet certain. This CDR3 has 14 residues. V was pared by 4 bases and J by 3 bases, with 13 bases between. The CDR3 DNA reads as TGCGCCAGCAGTCGCGGGACCTGGGACTACGAGCAGTACTTC. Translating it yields CASSRGTWDYEQYF.

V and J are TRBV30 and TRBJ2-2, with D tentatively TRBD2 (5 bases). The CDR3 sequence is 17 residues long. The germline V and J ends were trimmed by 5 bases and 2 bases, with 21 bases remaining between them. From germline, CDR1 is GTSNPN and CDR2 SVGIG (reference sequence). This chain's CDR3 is CAWAGRRGFSNTGELFF. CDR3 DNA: TGTGCCTGGGCAGGAAGACGGGGTTTTAGTAACACCGGGGAGCTGTTTTTT.

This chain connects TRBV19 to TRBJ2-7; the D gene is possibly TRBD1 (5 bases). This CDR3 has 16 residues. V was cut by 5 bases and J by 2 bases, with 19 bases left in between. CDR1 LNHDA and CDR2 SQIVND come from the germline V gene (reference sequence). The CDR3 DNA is TGTGCCAGTAGTCCTCCCCCCGGCAGGGTCCCCTACGAGCAGTACTTC. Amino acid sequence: CASSPPPGRVPYEQYF.

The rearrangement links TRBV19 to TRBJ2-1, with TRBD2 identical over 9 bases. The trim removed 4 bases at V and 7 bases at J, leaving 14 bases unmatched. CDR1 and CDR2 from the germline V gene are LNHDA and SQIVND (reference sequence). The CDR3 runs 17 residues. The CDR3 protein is CASSTPWRGGLLNEQFF. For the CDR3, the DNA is TGTGCCAGTAGTACCCCCTGGCGGGGGGGCCTATTGAATGAGCAGTTCTTC.

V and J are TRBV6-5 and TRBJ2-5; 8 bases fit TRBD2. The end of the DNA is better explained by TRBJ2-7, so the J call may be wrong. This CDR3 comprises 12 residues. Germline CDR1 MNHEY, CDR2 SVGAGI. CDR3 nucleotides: TGTGCCACCCGGGAGGGCGGCTACGAGCAGTACTTC. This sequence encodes CATREGGYEQYF.

The DNA of the CDR3 is TGTGCCAGCAGCTCCAGGGGAGTCAGTCTCTCTGGAAACACCATATATTTT. It encodes CASSSRGVSLSGNTIYF. The chain joins TRBV7-9 to TRBJ1-3, with D maybe TRBD1 (6 bases). The CDR3 extends over 17 amino acids. Germline CDR1 and CDR2: SEHNR and FQNEAQ (reference sequence). V was pared by 4 bases and J by 0 bases, with 16 bases between.